This TCR beta chain is drawn from a study of radiotherapy plus CTLA-4 blockade in lung cancer. Overall study context: Disease control was achieved by around 30% of patients, and objective responses by about 19%.

As concerns this clone: Antigen unknown.

CTLA-4 blockade with ipilimumab, together with focal radiation, was given to patients with chemo-refractory metastatic non-small-cell lung cancer. Study results and limitations: Early blood T cell clone changes and increased post-radiation serum interferon-beta were reportedly the strongest response predictors. Peripheral blood showed expansion of tumor-derived TCR clones after radiotherapy and ipilimumab.

The assay was immunoSEQ multiplex PCR, and TCRdb's table has in-frame clones only and misses some. The sample has around 82,000 clones; around nine tenths are singletons. The ends were cut back, 2 bases at V and 2 bases at J, with 13 bases in the middle. The CDR3 loop spans 17 amino acids. Germline CDR1 is SNHLY and CDR2 is FYNNEI. This receptor was taken from a human donor with non-small cell lung cancer that progressed on radiotherapy plus ipilimumab. The sequencing here drew on peripheral blood, taken from a patient treated with radiotherapy plus ipilimumab. The V gene is TRBV2, the J gene TRBJ1-6; D unresolved. For the CDR3, the DNA is TGTGCCAGCAGTGAATCCCCGGAGGGTGCCTATAATTCACCCCTCCACTTT. Residues: CASSESPEGAYNSPLHF.